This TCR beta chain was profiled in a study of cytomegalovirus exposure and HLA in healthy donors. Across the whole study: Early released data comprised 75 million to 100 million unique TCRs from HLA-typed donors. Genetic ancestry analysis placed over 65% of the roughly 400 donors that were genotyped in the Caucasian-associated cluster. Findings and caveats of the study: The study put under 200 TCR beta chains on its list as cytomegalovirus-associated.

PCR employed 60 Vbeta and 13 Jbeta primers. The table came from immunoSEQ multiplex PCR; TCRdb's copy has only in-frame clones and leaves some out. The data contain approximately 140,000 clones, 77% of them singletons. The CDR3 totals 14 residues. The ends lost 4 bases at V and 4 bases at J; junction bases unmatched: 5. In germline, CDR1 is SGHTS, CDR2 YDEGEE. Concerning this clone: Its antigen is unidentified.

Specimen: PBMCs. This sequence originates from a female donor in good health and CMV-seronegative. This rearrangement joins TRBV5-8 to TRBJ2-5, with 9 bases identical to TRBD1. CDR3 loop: CASSRDRERETQYF. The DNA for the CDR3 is TGTGCCAGCAGCCGGGACAGGGAACGAGAGACCCAGTACTTC.